This T cell receptor beta chain was captured in a study of Ad26.COV2.S vaccination and SARS-CoV-2 variants. CDR1 is SEHNR and CDR2 is FQNEAQ in the germline V gene (reference sequence). The CDR3 extends over 15 amino acids. The ends were cut back, 5 bases at V and 6 bases at J, with 17 bases in the middle. The protocol was immunoSEQ multiplex PCR, while the TCRdb copy is restricted to in-frame clones and leaves out a portion. The sample contains 300,000 to 400,000 clones, 70% to 90% of which appear only once. Documented treatment: some 19 received Ad26.COV2.S at low or high dose, single or two shots; roughly five received placebo; per-sample allocation not given. Sampling was performed 63 days after the first vaccine or placebo injection.

The gene calls are TRBV7-9 and TRBJ1-5; D is uncertain. This receptor was obtained from a person between 18 and 65 years old who received the Ad26.COV2.S COVID-19 vaccine or a placebo. The sample was peripheral blood, taken in a trial of Ad26.COV2.S vaccine versus placebo. For the CDR3, the DNA is TGTGCCAGCAGCCCCTTCCGTGACAAAGGTCAGCCCCAGCATTTT. It encodes CASSPFRDKGQPQHF.